These 26 T cell receptor beta chains share one sample of origin, sequenced in a study. Cells sorted as Tregs were CD4+, CD25+ and CD127-/low. From the 5' RACE reads, TCRdb called clonotypes with MiXCR, one entry per CDR3 protein. The table lists under 65,000 distinct CDR3 sequences, about 20% of them singletons, with 3% to 4% in the top ten. Sequenced: tumor-infiltrating Tregs sorted from the breast tumor. The receptor set was obtained from a female donor with breast cancer.

The rearrangement joins TRBV5-1 to TRBJ2-3, with 9 bases identical to TRBD2. V trimming: 5 bases; J trimming: 4 bases; junction bases outside the gene matches: 11. The germline CDR1 and CDR2 sequences are SGHRS and YFSETQ. CDR3 size: 16 residues. The CDR3 protein is CASRLAGRIEADTQYF. The CDR3 DNA is TGCGCCAGCAGGCTAGCGGGACGAATTGAGGCAGATACGCAGTATTTT.

This clonotype was seen a few times. The chain joins TRBV6-2 or TRBV6-3 to TRBJ2-7; D call uncertain. This CDR3 is built from 12 residues. Trimming removed 2 bases at V and 4 bases at J, with 6 bases between. Per the germline V gene, CDR1 is MNHEY and CDR2 is SVGEGT. DNA of the CDR3: TGTGCCAGCAGTTACGTAGGATACGAGCAGTACTTC. Translation: CASSYVGYEQYF.

The chain recombines TRBV2 with TRBJ1-1; D remains ambiguous. V was cut by 11 bases and J by 0 bases, with 13 bases left in between. This CDR3 comprises 13 residues. Germline values: CDR1 SNHLY, CDR2 FYNNEI. The CDR3 loop reads CARTQSLNTEAFF. The CDR3 nucleotides are TGTGCCCGTACGCAGAGTTTGAACACTGAAGCTTTCTTT.

This clonotype occurred many times. The chain carries TRBV7-9 and TRBJ2-1; no clear D gene. The CDR3 has 13 residues. Germline CDR1 and CDR2: SEHNR and FQNEAQ (reference sequence). V lost 5 bases, J lost 6 bases, and 11 bases lay in between. The CDR3 loop is CASSPSDRNEQFF. Here the CDR3 DNA reads TGTGCCAGCAGCCCCTCCGACCGCAATGAGCAGTTCTTC.

This rearrangement joins TRBV4-3 to TRBJ2-5; possibly TRBD2 for D (6 bases). The CDR3 sequence is 13 residues long. Germline values: CDR1 LGHNA, CDR2 YSLEER. Trimming removed 0 bases from V and 6 bases from J, with 8 bases in between. The CDR3 DNA is TGCGCCAGCAGCCAAGAGGGGGGTAAGACCCAGTACTTC. Protein product: CASSQEGGKTQYF.

The chain has TRBV6-2 or TRBV6-3 and TRBJ1-5; D may be TRBD1 (5 bases). The germline V gene has CDR1 MNHEY and CDR2 SVGEGT. CDR3 length: 13 residues. V lost 6 bases and J lost 4, with 10 bases in between. CDR3 region: CASRDSQNQPQHF. The CDR3 coding sequence is TGTGCCAGCAGAGACAGTCAGAATCAGCCCCAGCATTTT.

Judged by abundance, this clonotype is medium-sized (0.01 to 0.1%). The rearrangement joins TRBV20-1 to TRBJ1-1; 7 bases fit TRBD1. The CDR3 has 10 residues. Germline V gives CDR1 DFQATT, CDR2 SNEGSKA (reference sequence). DNA of the CDR3: TGCAGGCCACAGGGGACTGAAGCTTTCTTT. Translated, it gives CRPQGTEAFF.

The V call is TRBV4-2, the J call TRBJ2-2, with D perhaps given as TRBD1 or TRBD2 (6 bases each). Trimming shortened V by 1 base and J by 7 bases, and 19 bases separated the two germline ends. Germline CDR1 LGHNA, CDR2 YNFKEQ. The CDR3 covers 17 residues. CDR3 DNA sequence: TGTGCCAGCAGCCAAGCTACGGGGGCAGGATGGAACGGGGAGCTGTTTTTT. Protein product: CASSQATGAGWNGELFF.

At least ten counts were recorded for this clonotype. This CDR3 is CASSSAAGNQPQHF. The CDR3, as DNA: TGTGCCAGCAGTTCAGCAGCGGGCAATCAGCCCCAGCATTTT. The rearrangement joins TRBV12-3 or TRBV12-4 to TRBJ1-5; D is ambiguous. V was clipped by 4 bases and J by 2 bases, with 9 bases between them. The CDR3 runs to 14 residues.

The chain employs TRBV5-1 and TRBJ2-2; the D is unclear. The CDR3 runs to 14 residues. Trimming took 6 bases from V and 4 from J, leaving 13 bases between them. Germline assignment: CDR1 SGHRS and CDR2 YFSETQ. CDR3 in DNA: TGCGCCAGCAAGCTCCAGCCGAGCACCGGGGAGCTGTTTTTT. Translating it yields CASKLQPSTGELFF.

This clonotype was seen repeatedly, ten times or more. The chain combines TRBV18 with TRBJ1-1; D remains unclear. CDR1 and CDR2 (germline): KGHSH, LQKENI. The V end lost 3 bases, the J end lost 5 bases, and 10 bases lay between the germline ends. The CDR3 runs to 13 residues. The CDR3 region has the DNA TGTGCCAGCTCACCGGCCACGGGGACTGAAGCTTTCTTT. Its translation is CASSPATGTEAFF.

The J gene is TRBJ2-3, the V gene TRBV29-1, with 7 positions matching TRBD2. V shed 3 bases, J shed 2 bases, and the junction held 8 bases outside the gene matches. The CDR3 is 15 amino acids. Germline lookup yields CDR1 SQVTM and CDR2 ANQGSEA. The CDR3 coding sequence is TGCAGCGTTGAGGGGACTATGTCTACCACAGATACGCAGTATTTT. Translating it yields CSVEGTMSTTDTQYF.

The chain carries TRBV28 and TRBJ1-6, with D maybe TRBD1 (6 bases). Germline CDR1 is MDHEN and CDR2 is SYDVKM. The CDR3 has 15 residues. V was cut by 1 base and J by 7 bases, with 11 bases left in between. CDR3 amino acids: CASSLYRAGNSPLHF. The DNA of the CDR3 is TGTGCCAGCAGTTTATACAGGGCAGGGAATTCACCCCTCCACTTT.

This clonotype has more than one count but fewer than ten. The chain recombines TRBV20-1 with TRBJ2-7; TRBD2 agrees at 12 bases. The germline gives CDR1 DFQATT, CDR2 SNEGSKA (reference sequence). CDR3 length: 15 residues. The ends lost 3 bases at V and 7 bases at J; junction bases unmatched: 10. This CDR3 is CSASPRLAGDEEQYF. CDR3 nucleotide sequence: TGCAGTGCTAGCCCCCGACTAGCGGGAGATGAAGAGCAGTACTTC.

Notes on this clonotype: At one of its ends the junction is not consistent with the germline gene, which may arise from a read error. The rearrangement joins TRBV5-1 to TRBJ2-2; possible D gene TRBD2, 5 bases. This CDR3 is built from 15 residues. Germline values: CDR1 SGHRS, CDR2 YFSETQ. The CDR3, as DNA: TGCGCCAGCAGCTTGGCCTTGCGGTACACCGGGGAGCTGTCTTTT. Translating gives CASSLALRYTGELSF.

This clonotype was picked up a small number of times. This chain connects TRBV28 to TRBJ2-4; possible D gene TRBD2, 6 bases. Germline-derived CDR1 and CDR2 are MDHEN and SYDVKM. V was shortened by 4 bases and J by 2 bases, with 18 bases between the two germline ends. The CDR3 has 17 amino acids. The CDR3 DNA sequence: TGTGCCAGCAGTTATGGACTAAGGGTTACGACCAAAAACATTCAGTACTTC. As protein: CASSYGLRVTTKNIQYF.

J is TRBJ2-1 and V is TRBV18; 9 bases line up with TRBD2. CDR3 length equals 15 residues. Germline CDR1 is KGHSH and CDR2 is LQKENI. Trimming at V came to 4 bases and at J to 0 bases, leaving 1 base not matched to a gene. CDR3 DNA sequence: TGTGCCAGCTCACTGACTAGCGGCTCCTACAATGAGCAGTTCTTC. Protein: CASSLTSGSYNEQFF.

This clonotype was seen a handful of times. This chain joins TRBV20-1 and TRBJ1-1; no definite D call. CDR1 and CDR2 from the germline V gene are DFQATT and SNEGSKA (reference sequence). V was pared by 0 bases and J by 8 bases, with 7 bases between. This CDR3 is 11 amino acids long. CDR3 residues: CSARDVREAFF. As DNA, the CDR3 is TGCAGTGCTAGAGACGTCAGAGAAGCTTTCTTT.

This clonotype was seen many times. The rearrangement links TRBV5-1 to TRBJ1-1, with D perhaps TRBD1 (6 bases). The CDR3 is 14 residues long. Germline CDR1 and CDR2: SGHRS and YFSETQ. The V end lost 4 bases, the J end lost 0 bases, and 10 bases lay between the germline ends. CDR3 DNA sequence: TGCGCCAGCAGCCCAGGGGCAGTGAACACTGAAGCTTTCTTT. It codes for CASSPGAVNTEAFF.

To note about this clonotype: The germline gene is not matched at one end of the junction; a read error may be the cause. The V call is TRBV12-3 or TRBV12-4, the J call TRBJ1-5, with 11 bases aligning to TRBD1. This CDR3 has 16 residues. This chain's CDR3 is CANSRRGQGVRQPQHF. The CDR3 DNA sequence: TGTGCCAACAGTCGCCGGGGACAGGGGGTCAGGCAGCCCCAGCATTTT.

The chain recombines TRBV10-1 with TRBJ2-3, with TRBD2 matching 11 bases. The germline gives CDR1 WNHNN, CDR2 SYGVQD (reference sequence). V was clipped by 2 bases and J by 5 bases; unmatched bases: 3. There are 15 residues in the CDR3. The CDR3 DNA is TGCGCCAGCAGTGAGGCCGGACTAGCGGGAGATACGCAGTATTTT. As protein: CASSEAGLAGDTQYF.

This clonotype occurred a few times. This chain joins TRBV28 and TRBJ1-5; D might be TRBD1 (6 bases). The germline V gene encodes CDR1 MDHEN and CDR2 SYDVKM. The CDR3 is 14 amino acids. V gave up 4 bases and J gave up 3 bases, with 10 bases separating them. CDR3 sequence (DNA): TGTGCCAGCAGTTCCCAGGGGACCAATCAGCCCCAGCATTTT. This codes for CASSSQGTNQPQHF.

J is TRBJ2-5 and V is TRBV5-1; 9 bases map to TRBD1. V lost 4 bases and J lost 1; bases outside the gene matches: 5. The CDR3 sequence is 15 residues long. In germline, CDR1 is SGHRS, CDR2 YFSETQ. The CDR3 region has the DNA TGCGCCAGCAGCGCGGGACAGGGCGCCCAAGAGACCCAGTACTTC. Its translation: CASSAGQGAQETQYF.

This chain connects TRBV12-3 or TRBV12-4 to TRBJ2-1; 9 nucleotides line up with TRBD2. This CDR3 is built from 18 residues. V gave up 5 bases and J gave up 2 bases; unmatched junction bases: 13. CDR3: CASSLRTSVSMAYNEQFF. CDR3 nucleotide sequence: TGTGCCAGCAGTCTGAGGACTAGCGTGAGTATGGCCTACAATGAGCAGTTCTTC.

At least ten counts were recorded for this clonotype. The chain combines TRBV5-1 with TRBJ1-1, with TRBD1 identical over 8 bases. This CDR3 is built from 17 residues. Germline assignment: CDR1 SGHRS and CDR2 YFSETQ. With V trimmed by 3 bases and J by 0 bases, 10 bases remained unmatched. The CDR3 here is CASSSFGQGHMNTEAFF. The CDR3 DNA reads TGCGCCAGCAGCTCCTTTGGACAGGGACACATGAACACTGAAGCTTTCTTT.

The V call is TRBV28, the J call TRBJ2-1; TRBD2 matches 7 bases. CDR1 is MDHEN and CDR2 is SYDVKM in the germline V gene. J gave up 0 bases and V 6 bases, and 8 bases lay outside the gene matches. This CDR3 comprises 16 residues. The CDR3 DNA follows: TGTGCCAGCAGATGGACTGGCGGGAGCTCCTACAATGAGCAGTTCTTC. Protein product: CASRWTGGSSYNEQFF.